This T cell receptor beta chain was identified during a study of blood T cell repertoires in COVID-19. After removal of 0 bases from V and 3 bases from J, the junction contained 14 bases not matched to a gene. Germline-derived CDR1 and CDR2 are SGHRS and YFSETQ. The CDR3 has 19 residues. Measured with immunoSEQ multiplex PCR; TCRdb has only the in-frame clones, and not every one. The repertoire consists of approximately 170,000 clones, with about 83% occurring once and the leading ten covering less than 20%. Material: peripheral blood. This sequence originates from a woman aged 70-85 years who had recovered from COVID-19. This chain links TRBV5-1 with TRBJ2-3; 9 positions agree with TRBD2. CDR3 in amino acids: CASSLEGALAGYETDTQYF. The CDR3, as DNA: TGCGCCAGCAGCTTGGAGGGCGCCCTAGCGGGATACGAAACAGATACGCAGTATTTT.